Shown below are 9 T cell receptor beta chains from a single sample sequenced in a study of cytomegalovirus exposure and HLA in healthy donors. Profiled with immunoSEQ multiplex PCR; TCRdb holds only in-frame clones, not every one. Among some 84,000 clones listed, approximately 90% were seen once. The sample consisted of PBMCs. These receptors were obtained from a young man in good health and CMV-seronegative.

CDR3 amino acids: CASSRAGSTDTQYF. The CDR3 bases are TGTGCCAGCAGCCGAGCCGGGTCCACAGATACGCAGTATTTT. The chain carries TRBV4-2 and TRBJ2-3; D remains unclear. The ends were cut back, 4 bases at V and 2 bases at J, with 10 bases in the middle. This CDR3 is built from 14 residues. Germline V CDR1 and CDR2: LGHNA, YNFKEQ.

This rearrangement joins TRBV6-4 to TRBJ2-7; D perhaps matches TRBD2 (5 bases). This CDR3 region has 13 residues. Germline V gives CDR1 MRHNA, CDR2 SNTAGT. V was trimmed by 4 bases and J by 6 bases, leaving 13 bases between them. CDR3 loop: CASSVDLAGEQYF. CDR3 bases: TGTGCCAGCAGTGTGGACCTAGCAGGCGAGCAGTACTTC.

The chain has TRBV2 and TRBJ2-7, with 10 bases fitting TRBD2. J gave up 4 bases and V 6 bases, and 9 bases lay outside the gene matches. Germline V gene lookup returns CDR1 SNHLY and CDR2 FYNNEI. The CDR3 is 15 amino acids. This CDR3 reads CASSAGTSVTYEQYF. CDR3 coding DNA: TGTGCCAGCAGCGCCGGGACTAGCGTCACTTACGAGCAGTACTTC.

This rearrangement joins TRBV6-4 to TRBJ2-7; no reliable D call. The length of the CDR3 is 14 residues. Germline V lookup: CDR1 MRHNA, CDR2 SNTAGT. V lost 5 bases and J 1 base, leaving 12 bases between the germline ends. The CDR3, as DNA: TGTGCCAGCAGTTACAGTACGGATTCCTACGAGCAGTACTTC. This encodes CASSYSTDSYEQYF.

The chain carries TRBV6-5 and TRBJ2-3, with D perhaps matching TRBD2 (6 bases). V was shortened by 5 bases and J by 2 bases, with 14 bases between the two germline ends. CDR1 MNHEY and CDR2 SVGAGI come from the germline V gene. The CDR3 has 15 residues. The CDR3 loop reads CASSIYGGTTDTQYF. The CDR3 DNA is TGTGCCAGCAGTATCTATGGAGGGACCACAGATACGCAGTATTTT.

The chain combines TRBV6-1 with TRBJ2-5; 8 bases line up with TRBD2. This CDR3 comprises 19 residues. Germline CDR1 reads MNHNS; CDR2 reads SASEGT. J was trimmed by 5 bases and V by 1 base; bases with no gene match: 18. The CDR3 nucleotides read TGTGCCAGCAGTGAAGGGCGGGAGGCCGCCTCAGCCCACTGGGAGACCCAGTACTTC. The encoded protein is CASSEGREAASAHWETQYF.

This clone was seen a few times. CDR3 sequence: CASSISGGEKLFF. As DNA, the CDR3 is TGTGCCAGTAGTATCTCCGGAGGGGAAAAACTGTTTTTT. V usage is TRBV19 and J usage is TRBJ1-4; D not resolved. Trimming shortened V by 3 bases and J by 8 bases, and 10 bases separated the two germline ends. The length of the CDR3 is 13 residues. The germline gives CDR1 LNHDA, CDR2 SQIVND (reference sequence).

This rearrangement joins TRBV2 to TRBJ2-7, with a possible D match to TRBD1 (6 bases). Germline CDR1 SNHLY, CDR2 FYNNEI. The CDR3 runs to 12 residues. V lost 6 bases and J 7 bases, leaving 13 bases between the germline ends. DNA of the CDR3: TGTGCCAGCAGAACAGGGTTCTGGGAGCAGTACTTC. Amino acid sequence: CASRTGFWEQYF.

V gene TRBV28 combines with J gene TRBJ1-5; 10 bases are a match to TRBD1. This CDR3 is 15 amino acids long. V trimming: 6 bases; J trimming: 2 bases; junction bases outside the gene matches: 4. The V gene's germline CDR1 is MDHEN and CDR2 SYDVKM. The CDR3, as DNA: TGTGCCAGCAGGAAGGACAGGGGGGGCAATCAGCCCCAGCATTTT. Residues: CASRKDRGGNQPQHF.